The clone carrying this T cell receptor (beta chain) was seen a handful of times. Its antigen is unidentified. The data stem from a study of neurological immune-mediated disorders. Regarding the study as a whole: The study found no CDR3 amino acid sequences shared by expanded clones across subjects, suggesting private repertoires in all groups. Expansion of TCR clones was greatest in HTLV-1-associated myelopathy and smallest in multiple sclerosis, where it fell below that of healthy controls.

cDNA synthesis was performed by 5'RACE with 10-nucleotide random UMIs. TCRdb independently ran MiXCR on the 5' RACE reads; one entry per CDR3 protein. Among about 80,000 distinct CDR3 sequences listed, 5.8% were seen once. V lost 6 bases, J lost 7 bases, and 4 bases stayed unmatched. This CDR3 contains 13 residues. CDR1 and CDR2 (germline): DFQATT, SNEGSKA (reference sequence). Time point denoted: longitudinal time-point 2. 2 million unsorted PBMCs were stored in RNAlater at -80 °C before RNA extraction. This receptor was obtained from a woman aged 55-70 years with multiple sclerosis. The source material was PBMCs. This rearrangement joins TRBV20-1 to TRBJ1-6; 9 nucleotides agree with TRBD1. CDR3 nucleotides: TGCAGTGCCACGACAGGGGGGAATTCACCCCTCCACTTT. It is translated as CSATTGGNSPLHF.